Given below is one T cell receptor beta chain in context. This entry belongs to a study of control samples from healthy donors and cancer patients. Profiled with immunoSEQ multiplex PCR; TCRdb holds only in-frame clones, not every one. The sample totals under 200,000 clones. Germline V gene lookup returns CDR1 WNHNN and CDR2 SYGVQD (reference sequence). Trimming at V came to 0 bases and at J to 1 base, leaving 4 bases not matched to a gene. The CDR3 extends over 16 amino acids. This receptor was obtained from a woman between 25 and 40 years old in good health. The rearrangement joins TRBV10-1 to TRBJ1-1; 8 bases line up with TRBD1. Sequencing used blood. This CDR3 reads CASSESDRAWNTEAFF. As DNA, the CDR3 is TGCGCCAGCAGTGAGTCGGACAGGGCGTGGAACACTGAAGCTTTCTTT.